Sequencing of this T cell receptor beta chain was carried out in a study of blood T cell repertoires in COVID-19. Germline V gene sequence: CDR1 SNHLY, CDR2 FYNNEI. V was cut by 11 bases and J by 4 bases, with 15 bases left in between. The CDR3 runs to 13 residues. Recovery among Cohort 3 donors was established by two negative PCRs, clearance, or symptom resolution. Only in-frame clones appear in the TCRdb table, and some are missing; sequencing was by immunoSEQ multiplex PCR. The sample lists 300,000 to 400,000 clones; more than 85% were seen once. This sequence originates from a young woman who had recovered from COVID-19. The rearrangement joins TRBV2 to TRBJ1-5; D uncertain. Sequencing was carried out using PBMCs or T cells enriched from blood (not recorded which). CDR3: CAGTLSRNQPQHF. In nucleotides, the CDR3 is TGTGCCGGCACCCTTAGTCGAAATCAGCCCCAGCATTTT.